Below, 29 T cell receptor beta chains from the same sample are listed, as sequenced in a study of cytotoxic CD8 clonotypes in ibrutinib-treated CLL (dated by TCRdb to the early 2020s). The time point label, as the study defines it: progressive disease on ibrutinib. Libraries were prepared through the immunoSEQ multiplex PCR assay. TCRdb took this table from immuneACCESS and kept in-frame rearrangements with V and J called. Such tables lack part of the clones; where checked against another copy, unresolved V genes explain under half of the gap, and the rest is unexplained. Within this sample are tens of thousands of clones, with 70% to 90% of them counted one time only. Approximately 7.7% of the sample lies in the top ten. The sample was PBMCs, taken at disease progression, from a patient treated with ibrutinib. The receptors shown here come from a human donor with chronic lymphocytic leukemia.

V usage is TRBV7-2 and J usage is TRBJ2-7; 10 positions agree with TRBD1. Germline V CDR1 and CDR2: SGHTA, FQGNSA. This CDR3 is 14 amino acids long. The J segment lost 4 bases and the V segment lost 5 bases, leaving 5 bases of the junction unmatched. DNA for the CDR3: TGTGCCAGCAGCACCAGACAGGGGGCGTACGAGCAGTACTTC. This codes for CASSTRQGAYEQYF.

CDR3 nucleotide sequence: TGTGCCAGCAGTGATGTTACTATCTCCTACGAGCAGTACTTC. This codes for CASSDVTISYEQYF. V is TRBV25-1 and J is TRBJ2-7; D not resolved. Trimming took off 3 bases at V and 0 bases at J, with 9 bases between the two ends. Germline CDR1 is MGHDK and CDR2 is SYGVNS. CDR3 length: 14 amino acids.

The chain links TRBV25-1 to TRBJ1-2; D call uncertain. Looked up from germline, CDR1 is MGHDK and CDR2 is SYGVNS. The ends were cut back, 5 bases at V and 1 base at J, with 8 bases in the middle. The CDR3 is 13 residues long. The CDR3 bases are TGTGCCAGCAGTCCAGACGGTAACTATGGCTACACCTTC. Its translation: CASSPDGNYGYTF.

The chain employs TRBV29-1 and TRBJ1-1; D is unresolved. The germline gives CDR1 SQVTM, CDR2 ANQGSEA. The CDR3 extends over 12 amino acids. Trimming pared 7 bases from V and 1 base from J, leaving 10 bases between. The CDR3 here is CSGNKQNTEAFF. Here the CDR3 DNA reads TGCAGCGGTAACAAGCAGAACACTGAAGCTTTCTTT.

This clone has only a few counts. The chain carries TRBV5-4 and TRBJ2-1, with D possibly being TRBD2 (5 bases). Germline CDR1 and CDR2: SGHNT and YYREEE (reference sequence). CDR3 length: 19 amino acids. The ends were cut back, 0 bases at V and 0 bases at J, with 19 bases in the middle. The CDR3 DNA reads TGTGCCAGCAGCTTGGTGGACTTGGTCCCGCTGAGCTCCTACAATGAGCAGTTCTTC. Its protein product is CASSLVDLVPLSSYNEQFF.

The chain carries TRBV10-3 and TRBJ1-1, with 10 bases identical to TRBD1. The trim removed 9 bases at V and 7 bases at J, leaving 2 bases unmatched. The germline gives CDR1 ENHRY, CDR2 SYGVKD. The CDR3 is 11 residues long. The CDR3: CAIGQGDEAFF. For the CDR3, the DNA is TGTGCCATAGGACAGGGGGATGAAGCTTTCTTT.

The V call is TRBV19, the J call TRBJ2-1; D is perhaps TRBD2 (5 bases). Per the germline V gene, CDR1 is LNHDA and CDR2 is SQIVND (reference sequence). Trimming shortened V by 5 bases and J by 4 bases, and 9 bases separated the two germline ends. The CDR3 is made up of 13 amino acids. The CDR3 is CASSATGYNEQFF. The CDR3, as DNA: TGTGCCAGTAGTGCCACGGGATACAATGAGCAGTTCTTC.

This clone was picked up one time. The J gene is TRBJ1-2, the V gene TRBV5-4; no definite D call. The germline V gene has CDR1 SGHNT and CDR2 YYREEE (reference sequence). Trimming pared 0 bases from V and 3 bases from J, leaving 0 bases between. The CDR3 totals 11 residues. For the CDR3, the DNA is TGTGCCAGCAGCTTGGACTATGGCTACACCTTC. Translating gives CASSLDYGYTF.

V gene TRBV5-6 combines with J gene TRBJ2-7, with unresolved D. The CDR3 is 14 amino acids. Germline assignment: CDR1 SGHDT and CDR2 YYEEEE. Trimming took 3 bases from V and 3 from J, leaving 13 bases between them. Written as DNA, the CDR3 is TGTGCCAGCAGCTATTCCTGGTCCTTCTACGAGCAGTACTTC. It yields the protein CASSYSWSFYEQYF.

V and J are TRBV10-2 and TRBJ2-7, with TRBD1 matching 11 bases. After removal of 1 base from V and 5 bases from J, the junction contained 7 bases not matched to a gene. The CDR3 extends over 16 amino acids. Per the germline V gene, CDR1 is WSHSY and CDR2 is SAAADI. This CDR3 is CASSEFGTGGFHEQYF. CDR3 sequence (DNA): TGCGCCAGCAGTGAGTTTGGGACAGGGGGTTTCCACGAGCAGTACTTC.

The CDR3 DNA follows: TGTGCCAGCAGCCTAGCTCCTAGCTTCGGGGTCGGTACGCAGTATTTT. It is translated as CASSLAPSFGVGTQYF. The V gene is TRBV13, the J gene TRBJ2-3, with D maybe TRBD2 (5 bases). Trimming stripped 5 bases from V and 8 bases from J, with 23 bases between. The V gene's germline CDR1 is PRHDT and CDR2 FYEKMQ (reference sequence). The CDR3 is 16 residues long.

This clone came up a few times. This chain links TRBV7-9 with TRBJ2-5, with TRBD2 identical over 9 bases. Germline CDR1 is SEHNR and CDR2 is FQNEAQ (reference sequence). The CDR3 is made up of 15 amino acids. Trimming took 5 bases from V and 5 from J; bases not matched to a gene: 9. CDR3 in amino acids: CASSVSSGELETQYF. In nucleotides, the CDR3 is TGTGCCAGCAGCGTGTCTAGCGGGGAGTTGGAGACCCAGTACTTC.

The V call is TRBV11-2, the J call TRBJ1-1; possibly TRBD1 for D (5 bases). CDR3 size: 15 residues. Germline-derived CDR1 and CDR2 are SGHAT and FQNNGV. The V and J ends lost 0 bases and 5 bases respectively, with 13 bases between them. CDR3 sequence (DNA): TGTGCCAGCAGCTTAGAACGCCAGGGTTGGACTGAAGCTTTCTTT. Translated, it gives CASSLERQGWTEAFF.

About this clone: At one end the junction does not follow the germline gene, possibly because of a read error. The V call is TRBV7-9, the J call TRBJ2-1; TRBD2 matches 7 bases. The CDR3 consists of 13 residues. Germline CDR1 SEHNR, CDR2 FQNEAQ (reference sequence). CDR3 residues: CASSLVGSGLQLF. CDR3 coding DNA: TGTGCCAGCAGCTTAGTCGGTAGCGGGCTACAACTCTTC. Supplemented by reference TRBV7-9 and TRBJ2-1, the full variable domain reads DTGVSQNPRHKITKRGQNVTFRCDPISEHNRLYWYRQTLGQGPEFLTYFQNEAQLEKSRLLSDRFSAERPKGSFSTLEIQRTEQGDSAMYLCASSLVGSGLQLFGPGTRLTVL.

This clone was observed a few times. The gene calls are TRBV30 and TRBJ1-5; D not certain. The CDR3 is 14 residues long. Germline CDR1 is GTSNPN and CDR2 is SVGIG (reference sequence). The V end was cut by 1 base, the J end by 6 bases, with 13 bases between. The CDR3 protein is CAWSGGHVGQPQHF. CDR3 DNA: TGTGCCTGGAGTGGAGGCCATGTTGGTCAGCCCCAGCATTTT.

The chain uses TRBV6-5 and TRBJ2-3; unclear D gene. CDR3 length: 12 amino acids. The V gene's germline CDR1 is MNHEY and CDR2 SVGAGI. Trimming removed 4 bases from V and 6 bases from J, with 8 bases in between. The chain's CDR3 is CASSSWSDTQYF. CDR3 sequence (DNA): TGTGCCAGCAGTTCTTGGTCGGATACGCAGTATTTT.

This clone appeared a few times. This chain's CDR3 is CASGPQSPLHF. CDR3 nucleotide sequence: TGTGCCAGTGGCCCGCAGTCACCCCTCCACTTT. The chain joins TRBV19 to TRBJ1-6; no firm D call. CDR3 length equals 11 residues. Trimming left V 8 bases short and J 10 bases short, with 9 bases between. The germline CDR1 and CDR2 sequences are LNHDA and SQIVND (reference sequence).

The rearrangement joins TRBV5-5 to TRBJ2-1; TRBD2 agrees at 9 bases. The CDR3 length is 16 residues. The germline gives CDR1 SGHKS, CDR2 YYEKEE (reference sequence). The trim removed 6 bases at V and 6 bases at J, leaving 13 bases unmatched. The CDR3 loop is CASTSGLRGGANEQFF. Written as DNA, the CDR3 is TGTGCCAGCACCTCGGGGCTACGCGGGGGGGCCAATGAGCAGTTCTTC.

The chain carries TRBV7-8 and TRBJ2-5; no definite D call. The CDR3 is 12 residues long. V was cut by 1 base and J by 1 base, with 1 base left in between. Germline V CDR1 and CDR2: SGHVS, FQNEAQ. The CDR3 DNA reads TGTGCCAGCAGCTTAGGCCAAGAGACCCAGTACTTC. It is translated as CASSLGQETQYF.

This clone was picked up one time. The chain has TRBV4-1 and TRBJ2-1; weak D call: TRBD2 (5 bases). The germline V gene encodes CDR1 MGHRA and CDR2 YSYEKL. V lost 6 bases to trimming and J lost 4 bases, with 13 bases between them. This CDR3 has 14 residues. The CDR3 sequence is CASSGKDSYNEQFF. The CDR3 bases are TGCGCCAGCAGTGGAAAGGACTCGTACAATGAGCAGTTCTTC.

The rearrangement uses TRBV25-1 and TRBJ2-1; 10 bases match TRBD2. V dropped 3 bases and J dropped 9; count of bases not matched to a gene: 8. Germline loops: CDR1 MGHDK, CDR2 SYGVNS. This CDR3 spans 15 amino acids. The CDR3 loop reads CASSDLAGAGLEQFF. The CDR3 DNA is TGTGCCAGCAGTGACCTAGCGGGAGCGGGCCTTGAGCAGTTCTTC. The full variable domain, its missing parts supplied by reference TRBV25-1 and TRBJ2-1, is EADIYQTPRYLVIGTGKKITLECSQTMGHDKMYWYQQDPGMELHLIHYSYGVNSTEKGDLSSESTVSRIRTEHFPLTLESARPSHTSQYLCASSDLAGAGLEQFFGPGTRLTVL.

This clone was detected a few times. This rearrangement joins TRBV10-1 to TRBJ1-3; no clear D. Germline lookup yields CDR1 WNHNN and CDR2 SYGVQD (reference sequence). The length of the CDR3 is 14 residues. Deletions cut 6 bases from V and 0 bases from J, with 9 bases between. The CDR3 here is CASSSSGSGNTIYF. In DNA form, the CDR3 reads TGCGCCAGCAGCAGCTCCGGCTCTGGAAACACCATATATTTT.

The rearrangement uses TRBV10-3 and TRBJ2-5; D uncertain. CDR3 length: 12 amino acids. V was trimmed by 3 bases and J by 4 bases, leaving 6 bases between them. CDR1 and CDR2 from the germline V gene are ENHRY and SYGVKD. The CDR3 sequence is CAISEVGETQYF. The DNA of the CDR3 is TGTGCCATCAGTGAAGTTGGAGAGACCCAGTACTTC.

In nucleotides, the CDR3 is TGTGCCAGCAGTGCGCCACCCGGACAGGGTAATTCACCCCTCCACTTT. Its translation is CASSAPPGQGNSPLHF. This rearrangement joins TRBV28 to TRBJ1-6; TRBD1 matches 8 bases. The CDR3 spans 16 residues. Germline V gives CDR1 MDHEN, CDR2 SYDVKM. V trimming: 5 bases; J trimming: 6 bases; junction bases outside the gene matches: 9.

J is TRBJ1-1 and V is TRBV7-9; D is undetermined. The germline CDR1 and CDR2 sequences are SEHNR and FQNEAQ (reference sequence). CDR3 length equals 12 residues. Trimming took off 5 bases at V and 3 bases at J, with 7 bases between the two ends. CDR3 amino acids: CASSPIDTEAFF. CDR3 in DNA: TGTGCCAGCAGCCCTATTGACACTGAAGCTTTCTTT.

This clone was seen a few times. The chain has TRBV4-1 and TRBJ2-7; D possibly corresponds to TRBD1 (6 bases). Germline CDR1 MGHRA, CDR2 YSYEKL. The CDR3 sequence is 12 residues long. V shed 3 bases and J shed 9 bases, with 12 bases lying between them. In DNA, the CDR3 is TGCGCCAGCAGCCAGAACAGGGACGGGCAGTACTTC. It encodes CASSQNRDGQYF.

The chain carries TRBV7-9 and TRBJ2-7; D unclear. V was shortened by 1 base and J by 2 bases, with 12 bases between the two germline ends. The germline V gene has CDR1 SEHNR and CDR2 FQNEAQ (reference sequence). There are 15 residues in the CDR3. CDR3 sequence reads: CASSLDWADAYEQYF. The CDR3, as DNA: TGTGCCAGCAGCTTAGATTGGGCCGACGCCTACGAGCAGTACTTC.

The V and J genes are TRBV7-9 and TRBJ1-1; D may be TRBD1 (5 bases). Trimming left V 7 bases short and J 2 bases short, with 14 bases between. This CDR3 is built from 14 residues. The germline CDR1 and CDR2 sequences are SEHNR and FQNEAQ (reference sequence). This chain's CDR3 is CASILGGGNTEAFF. CDR3 nucleotides: TGTGCCAGCATCCTGGGTGGGGGAAACACTGAAGCTTTCTTT.

This rearrangement joins TRBV6-1 to TRBJ2-1; D gene uncertain. Germline V CDR1 and CDR2: MNHNS, SASEGT. V was shortened by 0 bases and J by 0 bases, with 9 bases between the two germline ends. This CDR3 contains 16 residues. The CDR3 nucleotides are TGTGCCAGCAGTGAAGCGGATGGCAGCTCCTACAATGAGCAGTTCTTC. The encoded protein is CASSEADGSSYNEQFF.